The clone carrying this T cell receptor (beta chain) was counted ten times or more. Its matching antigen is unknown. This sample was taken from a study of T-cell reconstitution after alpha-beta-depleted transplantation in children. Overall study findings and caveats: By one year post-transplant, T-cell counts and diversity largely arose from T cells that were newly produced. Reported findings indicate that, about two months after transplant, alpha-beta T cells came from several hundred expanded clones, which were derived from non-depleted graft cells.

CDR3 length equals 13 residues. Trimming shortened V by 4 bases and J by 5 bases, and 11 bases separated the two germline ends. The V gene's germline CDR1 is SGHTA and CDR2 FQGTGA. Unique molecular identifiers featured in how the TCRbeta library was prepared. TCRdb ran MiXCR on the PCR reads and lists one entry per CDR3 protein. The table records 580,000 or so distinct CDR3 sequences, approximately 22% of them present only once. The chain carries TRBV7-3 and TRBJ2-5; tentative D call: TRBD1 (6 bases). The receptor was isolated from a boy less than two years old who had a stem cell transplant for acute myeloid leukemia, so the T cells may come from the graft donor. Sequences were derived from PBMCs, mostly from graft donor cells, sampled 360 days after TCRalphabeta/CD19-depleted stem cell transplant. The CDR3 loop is CASSSRGGETQYF. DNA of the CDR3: TGTGCCAGCAGCTCCAGGGGTGGGGAGACCCAGTACTTC.